Shown below are 4 T cell receptor beta chains from a single sample sequenced in a study of blood T cell repertoires in COVID-19. Sequencing used immunoSEQ multiplex PCR; TCRdb keeps in-frame clones, though not all of them. The sample has about 270,000 clones; around four fifths are singletons. The sequenced sample consisted of peripheral blood. The receptors were sampled from a woman aged 45 to 65 who had recovered from COVID-19.

The rearrangement links TRBV28 to TRBJ1-2, with D uncertain. The CDR3 is 11 amino acids. The germline V gene encodes CDR1 MDHEN and CDR2 SYDVKM. The germline V and J ends were trimmed by 8 bases and 8 bases, with 12 bases remaining between them. CDR3 in amino acids: CASGREEGYTF. The DNA of the CDR3 is TGTGCCAGCGGGAGGGAGGAAGGCTACACCTTC.

The chain joins TRBV7-9 to TRBJ2-3; 7 nucleotides agree with TRBD2. The CDR3 extends over 15 amino acids. Unmatched junction bases numbered 6, after V lost 3 bases and J lost 3 bases. CDR1 and CDR2 from the germline V gene are SEHNR and FQNEAQ (reference sequence). The CDR3 bases are TGTGCCAGCAGCTTCGGCGGGAGTAGGACAGATACGCAGTATTTT. Translating gives CASSFGGSRTDTQYF.

This chain links TRBV7-8 with TRBJ2-1; D may be TRBD1 (6 bases). V was cut by 2 bases and J by 4 bases, with 15 bases left in between. CDR3 length: 16 residues. Per the germline V gene, CDR1 is SGHVS and CDR2 is FQNEAQ. CDR3 nucleotides: TGTGCCAGCAGCTTACGCCCGGACAGACCTTACAATGAGCAGTTCTTC. Translation gives CASSLRPDRPYNEQFF.

The genes are TRBV5-3 and TRBJ1-6, with 8 nucleotides matching TRBD1. TRBV5-3 is assigned to the ORF class and has an uncertain function. The V and J ends lost 4 bases and 5 bases, in that order; junction bases with no gene match: 11. This CDR3 region has 17 residues. DNA for the CDR3: TGTGCCAGAAGCCCCCGCGGGACAGGTGTGGATAATTCACCCCTCCACTTT. Protein sequence: CARSPRGTGVDNSPLHF.